This is a list of T cell receptor beta chains from one sample in a study of identical twins. TCRdb re-derived calls from the 5' RACE reads in MiXCR, one entry per CDR3 protein. Altogether hundreds of thousands of distinct CDR3 sequences are present, roughly 8.6% being singletons, with the ten largest covering less than 2.5%. The same data also contributed to another study, on yellow fever vaccine responses in identical twins.

The sequenced sample consisted of memory (CD45RO+) T cells sorted from blood. The receptor set was obtained from a woman between 18 and 30 years old in good health. Both conserved end residues are part of each CDR3. Each record gives: V gene, J gene, D gene, clone size, CDR3 protein, CDR3 DNA. A D gene is named only where the DNA matches it firmly. Size tells how often a clone was seen (once, few, many) or the class of an expanded clone, and some rows leave it out.

V gene: TRBV3-1
J gene: TRBJ1-1
D gene: NA
clone size: many
CDR3 protein: CASSRGYTEAFF
CDR3 DNA: TGTGCCAGCAGCCGGGGATACACTGAAGCTTTCTTT

V gene: TRBV7-6
J gene: TRBJ2-1
D gene: TRBD2
clone size: NA
CDR3 protein: CASSLSGLAGVGSYNEQFF
CDR3 DNA: TGTGCCAGCAGCCTCTCGGGACTAGCGGGAGTCGGCTCCTACAATGAGCAGTTCTTC

V gene: TRBV10-3
J gene: TRBJ2-6
D gene: TRBD1
clone size: NA
CDR3 protein: CAICPSGTGVSGANVLTF
CDR3 DNA: TGTGCCATCTGTCCCTCAGGGACAGGGGTATCTGGGGCCAACGTCCTGACTTTC

V gene: TRBV6-5
J gene: TRBJ2-3
D gene: NA
clone size: many
CDR3 protein: CASSYMLDSTDTQYF
CDR3 DNA: TGTGCCAGCAGTTACATGCTAGATAGCACAGATACGCAGTATTTT

V gene: TRBV6-1
J gene: TRBJ2-3
D gene: NA
clone size: few
CDR3 protein: CASSVTQGGADTQYF
CDR3 DNA: TGTGCCAGCAGCGTTACCCAGGGGGGCGCAGATACGCAGTATTTT

V gene: TRBV15
J gene: TRBJ2-3
D gene: NA
clone size: NA
CDR3 protein: CATSRERGAADTQYF
CDR3 DNA: TGTGCCACCAGCAGAGAGAGGGGTGCGGCAGATACGCAGTATTTT

V gene: TRBV14
J gene: TRBJ2-1
D gene: TRBD2
clone size: few
CDR3 protein: CASSHLASGSLGGEQFF
CDR3 DNA: TGTGCCAGCAGCCATCTGGCTAGCGGGAGCCTCGGAGGTGAGCAGTTCTTC

V gene: TRBV6-5
J gene: TRBJ2-7
D gene: NA
clone size: NA
CDR3 protein: CASSYSYGYEQYF
CDR3 DNA: TGTGCCAGCAGTTACTCGTACGGCTACGAGCAGTACTTC

V gene: TRBV20-1
J gene: TRBJ2-3
D gene: TRBD2
clone size: NA
CDR3 protein: CSAIVLAGGKGPTDTQYF
CDR3 DNA: TGCAGTGCTATAGTCTTAGCGGGAGGAAAAGGACCCACAGATACGCAGTATTTT

V gene: TRBV4-1
J gene: TRBJ1-4
D gene: NA
clone size: many
CDR3 protein: CASSQEVDVDSGKLFF
CDR3 DNA: TGCGCCAGCAGCCAAGAGGTGGATGTGGACTCGGGAAAACTGTTTTTT

V gene: TRBV3-1
J gene: TRBJ2-1
D gene: NA
clone size: few
CDR3 protein: CASSQEYIYNEQFF
CDR3 DNA: TGTGCCAGCAGCCAAGAATACATATACAATGAGCAGTTCTTC

V gene: TRBV5-6
J gene: TRBJ1-5
D gene: NA
clone size: NA
CDR3 protein: CASSLFTAGHQPQHF
CDR3 DNA: TGTGCCAGCAGCTTGTTCACAGCGGGGCATCAGCCCCAGCATTTT

V gene: TRBV5-8
J gene: TRBJ2-1
D gene: TRBD1
clone size: many
CDR3 protein: CASSRDRGNEQFF
CDR3 DNA: TGTGCCAGCAGCCGGGACAGGGGGAATGAGCAGTTCTTC

V gene: TRBV3-1
J gene: TRBJ2-2
D gene: NA
clone size: many
CDR3 protein: CASSQNRRYTGELFF
CDR3 DNA: TGTGCCAGCAGCCAAAACAGGAGGTACACCGGGGAGCTGTTTTTT

V gene: TRBV12-3/TRBV12-4
J gene: TRBJ1-2
D gene: NA
clone size: NA
CDR3 protein: CASSLVGTSGSWYGYTF
CDR3 DNA: TGTGCCAGCAGTTTAGTAGGAACATCAGGGTCGTGGTATGGCTACACCTTC

V gene: TRBV14
J gene: TRBJ2-1
D gene: NA
clone size: many
CDR3 protein: CASSQSSLASNEQFF
CDR3 DNA: TGTGCCAGCAGCCAGAGTAGCCTGGCGAGCAATGAGCAGTTCTTC

V gene: TRBV6-4
J gene: TRBJ2-3
D gene: TRBD2
clone size: few
CDR3 protein: CASSDRAGRGADTQYF
CDR3 DNA: TGTGCCAGCAGTGACAGAGCGGGGCGAGGGGCAGATACGCAGTATTTT

V gene: TRBV4-1
J gene: TRBJ2-2
D gene: NA
clone size: NA
CDR3 protein: CASSHPPKGQELFF
CDR3 DNA: TGCGCCAGCAGCCACCCCCCTAAAGGTCAGGAGCTGTTTTTT

V gene: TRBV7-6
J gene: TRBJ1-4
D gene: NA
clone size: NA
CDR3 protein: CASSLVNGYNEKLFF
CDR3 DNA: TGTGCCAGCAGCTTAGTGAACGGATATAATGAAAAACTGTTTTTT

V gene: TRBV27
J gene: TRBJ2-7
D gene: TRBD1
clone size: few
CDR3 protein: CASSSPGTDKGRYF
CDR3 DNA: TGTGCCAGCAGCTCCCCCGGGACAGACAAAGGGCGGTACTTC

V gene: TRBV5-6
J gene: TRBJ2-7
D gene: TRBD2
clone size: many
CDR3 protein: CASSLAGPSYEQYF
CDR3 DNA: TGTGCCAGCAGCCTAGCGGGACCGAGCTACGAGCAGTACTTC

V gene: TRBV7-9
J gene: TRBJ2-3
D gene: NA
clone size: few
CDR3 protein: CASSLTTPDTQYF
CDR3 DNA: TGTGCCAGCAGCTTAACTACTCCAGATACGCAGTATTTT

V gene: TRBV29-1
J gene: TRBJ1-1
D gene: NA
clone size: few
CDR3 protein: CSVDEVNTEAFF
CDR3 DNA: TGCAGCGTTGATGAGGTGAACACTGAAGCTTTCTTT

V gene: TRBV20-1
J gene: TRBJ2-3
D gene: NA
clone size: many
CDR3 protein: CSASQGGLTDTQYF
CDR3 DNA: TGCAGTGCTTCCCAGGGGGGCCTCACAGATACGCAGTATTTT

V gene: TRBV3-1
J gene: TRBJ1-1
D gene: TRBD1
clone size: many
CDR3 protein: CASSQGRQGEAFF
CDR3 DNA: TGTGCCAGCAGCCAGGGTCGACAGGGAGAAGCTTTCTTT

V gene: TRBV5-5
J gene: TRBJ2-5
D gene: NA
clone size: many
CDR3 protein: CASRPRLGETQYF
CDR3 DNA: TGTGCCAGCAGGCCGCGACTAGGAGAGACCCAGTACTTC

V gene: TRBV9
J gene: TRBJ2-1
D gene: TRBD2
clone size: NA
CDR3 protein: CASSPQWSPGLAGSPFF
CDR3 DNA: TGTGCCAGCAGCCCCCAGTGGTCCCCGGGACTAGCAGGATCCCCGTTCTTC

V gene: TRBV10-1
J gene: TRBJ2-2
D gene: NA
clone size: few
CDR3 protein: CASSEGRHEAGELFF
CDR3 DNA: TGCGCCAGCAGTGAGGGGAGGCACGAAGCCGGGGAGCTGTTTTTT

V gene: TRBV7-9
J gene: TRBJ2-7
D gene: NA
clone size: many
CDR3 protein: CASSRGGTAYEQYF
CDR3 DNA: TGTGCCAGCAGTCGAGGTGGGACGGCGTACGAGCAGTACTTC

V gene: TRBV7-9
J gene: TRBJ1-4
D gene: NA
clone size: many
CDR3 protein: CASSLTGSGGKLFF
CDR3 DNA: TGTGCCAGCAGCCTAACTGGGTCGGGCGGAAAACTGTTTTTT

V gene: TRBV27
J gene: TRBJ2-5
D gene: TRBD2
clone size: many
CDR3 protein: CASSRRLAGETQYF
CDR3 DNA: TGTGCCAGCAGCCGAAGACTAGCTGGCGAGACCCAGTACTTC

V gene: TRBV5-1
J gene: TRBJ2-3
D gene: TRBD1
clone size: NA
CDR3 protein: CASSLEVGRTGSTDTQYF
CDR3 DNA: TGCGCCAGCAGCTTGGAGGTGGGAAGGACAGGGAGCACAGATACGCAGTATTTT

V gene: TRBV5-5
J gene: TRBJ2-5
D gene: TRBD2
clone size: NA
CDR3 protein: CASSLGPGGETQYF
CDR3 DNA: TGTGCCAGCAGCTTGGGCCCGGGAGGAGAGACCCAGTACTTC

V gene: TRBV25-1
J gene: TRBJ1-1
D gene: NA
clone size: many
CDR3 protein: CVSSLRGTNTEAFF
CDR3 DNA: TGTGTCAGCAGCCTCAGGGGAACGAACACTGAAGCTTTCTTT

V gene: TRBV6-5
J gene: TRBJ2-7
D gene: NA
clone size: many
CDR3 protein: CASSYSGTPYEQYF
CDR3 DNA: TGTGCCAGCAGTTACTCCGGGACACCCTACGAGCAGTACTTC

V gene: TRBV5-1
J gene: TRBJ2-5
D gene: TRBD2
clone size: many
CDR3 protein: CASSLGLAGKQETQYF
CDR3 DNA: TGCGCCAGCAGCTTGGGGCTAGCGGGGAAACAAGAGACCCAGTACTTC

V gene: TRBV12-3/TRBV12-4
J gene: TRBJ2-2
D gene: TRBD2
clone size: NA
CDR3 protein: CLSSSLAGVATGELFF
CDR3 DNA: TGTCTCAGCAGTTCTCTAGCGGGGGTGGCCACCGGGGAGCTGTTTTTT

V gene: TRBV5-4
J gene: TRBJ2-2
D gene: NA
clone size: NA
CDR3 protein: CASSLEQGVTGELFF
CDR3 DNA: TGTGCCAGCAGCTTGGAACAGGGAGTCACCGGGGAGCTGTTTTTT

V gene: TRBV28
J gene: TRBJ2-7
D gene: NA
clone size: few
CDR3 protein: CASSFPGYEQYF
CDR3 DNA: TGTGCCAGCAGTTTCCCAGGCTACGAGCAGTACTTC

V gene: TRBV15
J gene: TRBJ2-1
D gene: NA
clone size: NA
CDR3 protein: CATSALDSSDEQFF
CDR3 DNA: TGTGCCACCAGCGCCCTGGACTCTTCCGATGAGCAGTTCTTC

V gene: TRBV20-1
J gene: TRBJ2-7
D gene: TRBD1
clone size: NA
CDR3 protein: CSASGTDPYEQYF
CDR3 DNA: TGCAGTGCTAGCGGGACAGACCCCTACGAGCAGTACTTC

V gene: TRBV29-1
J gene: TRBJ2-7
D gene: NA
clone size: few
CDR3 protein: CSEITTGRDEQYF
CDR3 DNA: TGCAGCGAAATCACGACAGGGAGGGACGAGCAGTACTTC

V gene: TRBV7-9
J gene: TRBJ1-1
D gene: TRBD1
clone size: NA
CDR3 protein: CASSPRDSPNTEAFF
CDR3 DNA: TGTGCCAGCAGCCCCCGGGACAGCCCGAACACTGAAGCTTTCTTT

V gene: TRBV10-3
J gene: TRBJ2-1
D gene: TRBD2
clone size: NA
CDR3 protein: CAIRASGDNEQFF
CDR3 DNA: TGTGCCATCAGGGCTAGCGGGGACAATGAGCAGTTCTTC